This record looks at one T cell receptor beta chain sequence and its context. Its antigen remains unknown. The Oncomine TCR Beta short-read assay sequenced DNA from cultured CD4+ T cells. From CD4+ T cells that had been cultured, genomic DNA was extracted. TCRdb used MiXCR to reprocess the PCR reads, holding one entry per CDR3 protein. The sample consists of more than 20,000 distinct CDR3 sequences, approximately 40% of them appearing once. This entry comes from a study of vaccination and CD4 T cells after COVID-19. As for the study in general: The stimulating agents, overlapping spike peptides, came from SARS-CoV-2, HCoV-NL63, HCoV-OC43 and HCoV-229E.

Sample treatment: roughly 11-day PBMC culture with coronavirus spike peptide pools or control peptides (ViraFEST assay). Antigen-specific T cell expansion with peptide pools preceded TCR sequencing in the ViraFEST approach. IL-2 (around 9.8 IU/ml) and peptide pools (approximately 9.7 ug/ml) were added to cultures of a few million PBMCs per well. The CDR3 has 15 amino acids. Trimming shortened V by 5 bases and J by 0 bases, and 12 bases separated the two germline ends. Germline-derived CDR1 and CDR2 are SGHAT and FQNNGV. This sequence joins TRBV11-2 and TRBJ2-3; D perhaps matches TRBD1 (6 bases). Source: CD4+ T cells from blood, cultured in vitro, taken before SARS-CoV-2 vaccination. The sequence was obtained from a human donor who had recovered from COVID-19. CDR3 in amino acids: CASSPADSSTDTQYF. CDR3 DNA: TGTGCCAGCAGCCCCGCGGACAGTAGCACAGATACGCAGTATTTT.